This T cell receptor beta chain was identified in a study of shared clonotypes between healthy human individuals. The repertoire was sequenced with immunoSEQ multiplex PCR; TCRdb's copy has only in-frame clones and lacks some. This table holds millions of clones, about 95% found once. CD8 cells regarded as naive lacked CD45RO, were positively chosen for CCR7, and omitted terminally differentiated effector memory CD45RA+ cells. The sequence derives from a man younger than 35 in good health. Sequencing was performed on naive CD8+ T cells sorted from blood.

The CDR3 is CASSQLTTVLNNEQFF. For the CDR3, the DNA is TGCGCCAGCAGCCAATTGACGACAGTCCTCAACAATGAGCAGTTCTTC. The chain is built from TRBV4-3 and TRBJ2-1, with TRBD1 as a possible D gene (5 bases). Germline V gene sequence: CDR1 LGHNA, CDR2 YSLEER. Trimming removed 2 bases from V and 5 bases from J, with 16 bases in between. The CDR3 length is 16 residues.